This record concerns one TCR beta chain sequence. Its antigen is currently unknown. Germline CDR1 is MNHEY and CDR2 is SVGAGI. This CDR3 is built from 14 residues. J lost 11 bases, V lost 5 bases, and 14 bases had no gene match. The sample belongs to a study of cytomegalovirus exposure and HLA in healthy donors. Study results and caveats: Productive status was seen about 87% or about 30% of the time for most TCR beta V segments in an earlier analysis.

In the PCR, 60 Vbeta and 13 Jbeta primers were used. Sequencing was performed with immunoSEQ multiplex PCR; in TCRdb, only in-frame clones are kept and a portion is missing. The data contain around 150,000 clones, roughly 80% of them singletons. Source material: PBMCs. The chain recombines TRBV6-5 with TRBJ1-1; 7 positions agree with TRBD1. This clonotype was obtained from a human donor in good health. CDR3 sequence reads: CASSPRTGQRSAFF. DNA for the CDR3: TGTGCCAGCAGTCCTCGGACAGGCCAAAGGTCGGCTTTCTTT.